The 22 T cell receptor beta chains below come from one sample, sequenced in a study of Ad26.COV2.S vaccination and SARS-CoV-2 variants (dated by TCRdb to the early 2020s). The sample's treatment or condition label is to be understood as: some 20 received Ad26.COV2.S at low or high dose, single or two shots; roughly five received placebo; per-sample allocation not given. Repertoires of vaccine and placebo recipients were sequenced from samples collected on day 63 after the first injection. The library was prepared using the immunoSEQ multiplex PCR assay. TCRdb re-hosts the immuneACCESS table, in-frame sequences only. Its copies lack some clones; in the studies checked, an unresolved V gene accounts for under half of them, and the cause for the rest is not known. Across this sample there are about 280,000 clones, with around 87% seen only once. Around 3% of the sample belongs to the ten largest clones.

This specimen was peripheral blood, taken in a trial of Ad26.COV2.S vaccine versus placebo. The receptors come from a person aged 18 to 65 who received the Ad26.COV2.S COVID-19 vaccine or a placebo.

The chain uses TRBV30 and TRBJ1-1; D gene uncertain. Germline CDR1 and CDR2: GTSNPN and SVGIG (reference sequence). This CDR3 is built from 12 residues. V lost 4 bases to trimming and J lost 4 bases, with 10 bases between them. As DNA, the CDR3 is TGTGCCTGGAATCCAGGCAGCACTGAAGCTTTCTTT. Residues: CAWNPGSTEAFF. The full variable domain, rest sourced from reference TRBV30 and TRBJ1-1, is SQTIHQWPATLVQPVGSPLSLECTVEGTSNPNLYWYRQAAGRGLQLLFYSVGIGQISSEVPQNLSASRPQDRQFILSSKKLLLSDSGFYLCAWNPGSTEAFFGQGTRLTVV.

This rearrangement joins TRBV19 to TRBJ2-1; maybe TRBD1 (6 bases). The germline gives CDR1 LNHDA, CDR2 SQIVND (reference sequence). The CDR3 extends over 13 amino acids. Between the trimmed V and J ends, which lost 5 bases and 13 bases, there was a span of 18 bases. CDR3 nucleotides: TGTGCCAGTAGTCGGTTAGCGAGGACAGCCCAGTTCTTC. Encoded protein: CASSRLARTAQFF.

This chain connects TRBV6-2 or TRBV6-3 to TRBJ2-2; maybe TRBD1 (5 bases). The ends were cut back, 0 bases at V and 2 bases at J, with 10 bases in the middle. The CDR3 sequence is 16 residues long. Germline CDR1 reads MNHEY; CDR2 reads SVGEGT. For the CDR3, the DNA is TGTGCCAGCAGTTACTCGCAGGGTTTAAACACCGGGGAGCTGTTTTTT. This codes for CASSYSQGLNTGELFF.

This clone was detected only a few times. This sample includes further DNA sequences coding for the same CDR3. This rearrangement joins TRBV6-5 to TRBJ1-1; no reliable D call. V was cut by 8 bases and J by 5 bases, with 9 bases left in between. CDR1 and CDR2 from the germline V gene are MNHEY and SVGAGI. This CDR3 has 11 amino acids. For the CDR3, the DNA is TGTGCCAGCGGGAGGGAGACTGAAGCTTTCTTT. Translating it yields CASGRETEAFF.

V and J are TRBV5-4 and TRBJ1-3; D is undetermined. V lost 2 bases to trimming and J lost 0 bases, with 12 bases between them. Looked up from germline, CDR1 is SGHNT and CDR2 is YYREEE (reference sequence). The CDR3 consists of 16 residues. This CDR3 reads CASSFLGGDSGNTIYF. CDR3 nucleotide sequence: TGTGCCAGCAGCTTCCTCGGCGGGGACTCTGGAAACACCATATATTTT.

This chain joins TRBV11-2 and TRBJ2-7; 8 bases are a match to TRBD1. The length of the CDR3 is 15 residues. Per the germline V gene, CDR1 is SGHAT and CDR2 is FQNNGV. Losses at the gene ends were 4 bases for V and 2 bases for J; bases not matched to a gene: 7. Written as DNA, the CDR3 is TGTGCCAGCAGCTCCGGGACAGGCAACGCCTACGAGCAGTACTTC. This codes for CASSSGTGNAYEQYF.

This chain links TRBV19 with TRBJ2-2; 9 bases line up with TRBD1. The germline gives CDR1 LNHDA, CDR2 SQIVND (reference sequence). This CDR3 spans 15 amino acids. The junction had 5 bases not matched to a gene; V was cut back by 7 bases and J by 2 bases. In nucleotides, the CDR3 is TGTGCCAGTATTAAGGGACAGGGAAACACCGGGGAGCTGTTTTTT. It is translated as CASIKGQGNTGELFF.

CDR3 bases: TGTGCCAGCAGTTTGGCCTACAATGAGCAGTTCTTC. This encodes CASSLAYNEQFF. The V and J genes are TRBV12-3 or TRBV12-4 and TRBJ2-1; D call uncertain. There are 12 residues in the CDR3. The V gene lost 3 bases and the J gene lost 2 bases, with 2 bases spanning the gap.

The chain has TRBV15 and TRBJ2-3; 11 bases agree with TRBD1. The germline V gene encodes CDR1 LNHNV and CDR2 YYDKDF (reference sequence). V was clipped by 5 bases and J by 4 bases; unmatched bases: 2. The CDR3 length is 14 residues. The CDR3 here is CATSRTGGSDTQYF. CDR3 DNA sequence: TGTGCCACCAGCCGGACAGGGGGCTCAGATACGCAGTATTTT.

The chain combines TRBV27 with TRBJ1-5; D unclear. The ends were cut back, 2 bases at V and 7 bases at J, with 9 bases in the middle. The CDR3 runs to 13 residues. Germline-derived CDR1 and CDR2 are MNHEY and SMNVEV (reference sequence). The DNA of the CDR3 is TGTGCCAGCAGTTTAAATTTTTTCCAGCCCCAGCATTTT. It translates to CASSLNFFQPQHF.

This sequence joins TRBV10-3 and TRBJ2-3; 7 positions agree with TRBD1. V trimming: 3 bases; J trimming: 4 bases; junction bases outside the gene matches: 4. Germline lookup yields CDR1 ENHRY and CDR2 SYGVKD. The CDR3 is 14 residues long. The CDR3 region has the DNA TGTGCCATCAGTGATAGTCAGGGGGCAGATACGCAGTATTTT. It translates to CAISDSQGADTQYF.

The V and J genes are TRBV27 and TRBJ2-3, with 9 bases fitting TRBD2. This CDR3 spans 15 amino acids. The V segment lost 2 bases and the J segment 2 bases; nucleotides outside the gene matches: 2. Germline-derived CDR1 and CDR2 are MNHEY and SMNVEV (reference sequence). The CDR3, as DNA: TGTGCCAGCAGTTTAGCGGGAGGGGACACAGATACGCAGTATTTT. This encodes CASSLAGGDTDTQYF.

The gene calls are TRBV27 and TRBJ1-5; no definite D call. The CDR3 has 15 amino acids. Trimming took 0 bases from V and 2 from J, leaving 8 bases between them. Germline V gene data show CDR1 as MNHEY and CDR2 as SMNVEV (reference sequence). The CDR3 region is CASSLSVTGNQPQHF. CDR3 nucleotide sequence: TGTGCCAGCAGTTTATCGGTCACGGGCAATCAGCCCCAGCATTTT.

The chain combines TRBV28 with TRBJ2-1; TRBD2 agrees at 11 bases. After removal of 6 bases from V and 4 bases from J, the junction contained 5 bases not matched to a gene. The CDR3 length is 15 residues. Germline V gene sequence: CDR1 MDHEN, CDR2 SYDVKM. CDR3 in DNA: TGTGCCAGCAGCGCCGGGACTAGCGGTTACAATGAGCAGTTCTTC. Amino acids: CASSAGTSGYNEQFF.

CDR3 protein: CASSFHGRAPFEQYF. DNA for the CDR3: TGTGCCAGCAGTTTTCACGGGAGGGCCCCCTTCGAGCAGTACTTC. This sequence joins TRBV28 and TRBJ2-7, with 8 bases fitting TRBD2. V lost 3 bases, J lost 6 bases, and 10 bases stayed unmatched. This CDR3 is 15 amino acids long. Germline loops: CDR1 MDHEN, CDR2 SYDVKM. The complete variable domain, with remaining parts taken from reference TRBV28 and TRBJ2-7, reads DVKVTQSSRYLVKRTGEKVFLECVQDMDHENMFWYRQDPGLGLRLIYFSYDVKMKEKGDIPEGYSVSREKKERFSLILESASTNQTSMYLCASSFHGRAPFEQYFGPGTRLTVT.

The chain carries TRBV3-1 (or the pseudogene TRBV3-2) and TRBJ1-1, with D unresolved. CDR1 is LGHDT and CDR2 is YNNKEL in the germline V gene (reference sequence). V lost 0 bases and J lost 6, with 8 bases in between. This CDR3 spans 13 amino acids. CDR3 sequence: CASSQDDISEAFF. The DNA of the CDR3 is TGTGCCAGCAGCCAAGACGACATCTCTGAAGCTTTCTTT.

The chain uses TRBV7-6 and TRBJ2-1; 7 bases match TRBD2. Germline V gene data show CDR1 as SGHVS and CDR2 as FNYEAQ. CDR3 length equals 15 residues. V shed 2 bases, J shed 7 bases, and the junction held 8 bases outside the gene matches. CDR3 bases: TGTGCCAGCAGCTTAAATGGACTAGTAGCAAATGAGCAGTTCTTC. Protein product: CASSLNGLVANEQFF. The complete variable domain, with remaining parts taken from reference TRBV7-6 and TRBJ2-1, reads GAGVSQSPRYKVTKRGQDVALRCDPISGHVSLYWYRQALGQGPEFLTYFNYEAQQDKSGLPNDRFSAERPEGSISTLTIQRTEQRDSAMYRCASSLNGLVANEQFFGPGTRLTVL.

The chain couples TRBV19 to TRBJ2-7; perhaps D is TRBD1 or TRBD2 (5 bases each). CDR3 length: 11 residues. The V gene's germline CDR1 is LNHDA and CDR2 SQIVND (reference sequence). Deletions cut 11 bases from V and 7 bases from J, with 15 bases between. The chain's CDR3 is CAPSGGEEQYF. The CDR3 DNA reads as TGTGCCCCAAGTGGGGGAGAAGAGCAGTACTTC.

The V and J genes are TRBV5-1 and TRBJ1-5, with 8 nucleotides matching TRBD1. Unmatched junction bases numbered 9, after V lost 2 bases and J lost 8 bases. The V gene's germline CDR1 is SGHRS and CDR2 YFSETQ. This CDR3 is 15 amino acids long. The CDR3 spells CASSFDRGSEEPQHF. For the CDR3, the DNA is TGCGCCAGCAGCTTTGACAGGGGAAGTGAGGAGCCCCAGCATTTT.

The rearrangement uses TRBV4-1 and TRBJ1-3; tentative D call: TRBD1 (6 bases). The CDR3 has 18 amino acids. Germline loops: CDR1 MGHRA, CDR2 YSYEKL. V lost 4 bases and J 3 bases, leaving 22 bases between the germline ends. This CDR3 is CASSLILGAGAGGNTIYF. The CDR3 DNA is TGCGCCAGCAGCCTTATACTTGGAGCGGGGGCGGGTGGAAACACCATATATTTT.

The DNA for the CDR3 is TGTGCCAGCACCCGTAGGGCTACGAACACTGAAGCTTTCTTT. It codes for CASTRRATNTEAFF. V and J are TRBV13 and TRBJ1-1; D unresolved. CDR1 PRHDT and CDR2 FYEKMQ come from the germline V gene (reference sequence). The CDR3 contains 14 residues. V dropped 7 bases and J dropped 1 base, with 13 bases sitting between them.

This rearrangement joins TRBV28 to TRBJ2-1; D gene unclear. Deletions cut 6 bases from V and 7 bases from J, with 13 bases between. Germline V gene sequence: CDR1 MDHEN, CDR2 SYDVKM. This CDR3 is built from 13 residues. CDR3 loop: CASRTPGENEQFF. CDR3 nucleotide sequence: TGTGCCAGCAGAACCCCCGGTGAGAATGAGCAGTTCTTC.